This T cell receptor beta chain was recorded in a study of T cells in Graves' hyperthyroidism and ophthalmopathy (dated by TCRdb to the late 2010s). Notes on the research overall: Peripheral blood was collected at initial diagnosis, before any treatment. Thyroid tissue and blood T-cell repertoires from roughly 6 Graves' hyperthyroidism patients were also compared in the study. Whether ophthalmopathy could be predicted prospectively was tested in an independent validation cohort made up of fewer than 20 hyperthyroidism patients plus 17 patients who later progressed to ophthalmopathy. After blood sampling, hyperthyroidism patients were treated with methimazole at a starting dose of 30 mg daily, and ophthalmopathy patients were treated with high-dose intravenous methylprednisolone. According to the paper, TCR Vbeta CDR3 sequencing was carried out on 135 peripheral blood samples, which came from 40 to 45 ophthalmopathy, some 73 hyperthyroidism and some 17 progressor patients. The roughly 90 discovery patients were divided at random into training and test sets in a 7:3 ratio. To identify distinguishing TCR V-J signatures, a discovery cohort of roughly 100 patients was used, comprising roughly 45 with Graves' ophthalmopathy and 57 with stable Graves' hyperthyroidism. General findings and caveats noted by the study authors: No statistical method was used to set the sample size in advance, and investigators knew the group allocation. In cross-validation, a model built on a 13 V-J signature told ophthalmopathy apart from stable hyperthyroidism with 85% to 90% sensitivity and about 81% specificity, and in testing the same model reached 80%/75%. In validation, progression to ophthalmopathy was predicted by the model with nearly 71% sensitivity and just over 72% specificity, a median of roughly six months before onset. Most expanded thyroid clonotypes (frequency above 0.001) were also found in blood, which suggests that blood repertoires may mirror thyroid immune responses.

Taken from cysteine to phenylalanine, the CDR3 has 16 residues. The sequence is cut down to CDR3 DNA, 48 bases in frame from base 1. The trim is 7 bases for V and 6 bases for J, with a gap of 25 bases between the germline ends. The germline V gene specifies MDHEN as CDR1 and SYDVKM as CDR2. Ten or more counts support this clonotype. Its cognate antigen has yet to be identified. No quality values exist for individual bases; no much larger clone is one base distant. Ophthalmopathy patients had moderately to severely active disease, Clinical Activity Score of at least 3, NOSPECS grade of at least 4, and duration under 3 months. Exclusion was applied to patients with uncontrolled infections, other autoimmune diseases, pregnancy or lactation. Diagnoses were based on clinical symptoms, serum thyroxine and TRAb, thyroid ultrasound and orbital computed tomography. Ficoll-Paque density gradient centrifugation was used to isolate PBMCs from approximately 10 ml of fresh peripheral blood. Total RNA was extracted using Trizol reagent, and RNA quality was assessed on an Agilent 2100 Bioanalyzer.

The TCR beta CDR3 regions were amplified from RNA transcripts. The first round of RT-PCR for the TCR CDR3 was performed with the HTBI primer set and the Qiagen OneStep RT-PCR kit. The libraries were constructed in a second round of multiplex PCR and then size-selected and purified. Libraries were sequenced paired-end with 100 bp reads on an Illumina HiSeq2000. The authors' pipeline ran thus. SOAPnuke was used to process the raw data, throwing out any read that contained adapters or uncalled bases, had a mean Phred below 15, or lacked an exact constant-primer or identifier match. High-quality paired reads were merged with COPE v1.2.5, and unique nucleotide sequences were defined as clonotypes. MiTCR v1.1 was used to align the clonotypes against IMGT TRBV, TRBD and TRBJ reference segments. Only V-J combinations with frequency above 0.0001, covering 99% to 99.2% of repertoires, were analysed. A TCS score was defined as the ratio of F50 (clonal expansion) to E x V (chaos), with BLOSUM62-based TCRdist applied between CDR3 peptides within each V-J. Welch's t-statistics and random forest reduced roughly 530 V-J features to 13, which were used in a naive Bayes classifier (R e1071). TCRdb trimmed the raw reads at Q25, called clones with MiXCR and kept productive beta chains. Records with the same CDR3 protein are collapsed into one entry carrying the most frequent genes and DNA. TCRdb's processing, not the authors' own work, is the source of the V and J calls. This sample is represented by 490,000 or so distinct CDR3 sequences; around 16% of them were singletons. Of the sample, approximately 30% falls within the top ten clones.

Sequenced sample: blood. The clonotype comes from a woman aged 25 to 39 with Graves' ophthalmopathy. The chain was built from TRBV28 and TRBJ2-7; TRBD2 is perhaps the D gene, given 6 matching bases. The DNA sequence reads TGTGCCAGCACCCTGAACTGGAGGGTTAATGTCCGCGAGCAGTACTTC. It is translated as CASTLNWRVNVREQYF. When the CDR3 is completed using the reference TRBV28 and TRBJ2-7 genes on either side, the full variable domain is DVKVTQSSRYLVKRTGEKVFLECVQDMDHENMFWYRQDPGLGLRLIYFSYDVKMKEKGDIPEGYSVSREKKERFSLILESASTNQTSMYLCASTLNWRVNVREQYFGPGTRLTVT.